This TCR beta chain was recorded in a study of CD8 T cells in Susac syndrome. This clonotype was counted a single time. Germline CDR1 is MDHEN and CDR2 is SYDVKM. The CDR3 consists of 14 residues. Trimming cost V 5 bases and J 6 bases, with 17 bases left between them. Reverse transcription of 0.5 to 1 ug RNA was performed with random hexamers. Coverage of TCR beta CDR3 amplification by immunoSEQ multiplex PCR extended to 54 Vbeta and 13 Jbeta. TCRdb reprocessed the immunoSEQ multiplex PCR reads with MiXCR, giving one entry per CDR3 protein. The table includes 200,000 to 250,000 distinct CDR3 sequences, about 93% detected once. The authors carried out high-throughput sequencing of TCR beta. They applied it to CD8+ and CD4+ T cells obtained from blood. The multiple sclerosis controls were treatment-naive patients, and their relapsing-remitting disease was stable or active.

Specimen: CD8+ T cells from PBMCs. The clonotype was recovered from a human donor with multiple sclerosis. The chain couples TRBV28 to TRBJ2-7, with a weak D call TRBD1 (7 bases). In DNA form, the CDR3 reads TGTGCCAGCAGTCCCGGAGGGGGCCTCCTCGAGCAGTACTTC. Protein: CASSPGGGLLEQYF.